This entry lists 23 T cell receptor beta chains sequenced from one sample in a study of technical replicates of blood from a handful of donors. Produced via immunoSEQ multiplex PCR; TCRdb's table is partial and in-frame only. The top ten hold 0.24% of the sample, which has about 72,000 clones, 95% seen once. Sequencing input: T cells isolated from PBMCs. Every receptor here comes from a human donor in good health.

This chain connects TRBV2 to TRBJ2-5; TRBD2 might be the D (6 bases). There are 14 residues in the CDR3. V lost 7 bases to trimming and J lost 3 bases, with 15 bases between them. In germline, CDR1 is SNHLY, CDR2 FYNNEI. CDR3 sequence (DNA): TGTGCCAGCACCAAACTAGCCCTTAAAGAGACCCAGTACTTC. Amino acids: CASTKLALKETQYF.

This clone was picked up a small number of times. This sequence joins TRBV5-1 and TRBJ1-3; D may be TRBD1 (6 bases). The germline V gene has CDR1 SGHRS and CDR2 YFSETQ. CDR3 length equals 21 residues. V was trimmed by 5 bases and J by 5 bases, leaving 35 bases between them. CDR3 sequence (DNA): TGCGCCAGCAGACCCCTCGGGGGGGACACAAAGGGGTTTTTCGATCGAAACACCATATATTTT. Amino acid sequence: CASRPLGGDTKGFFDRNTIYF.

The chain uses TRBV5-1 and TRBJ2-5; possible D gene TRBD1, 6 bases. The CDR3 loop spans 17 amino acids. The V and J ends lost 4 bases and 4 bases respectively, with 23 bases between them. The V gene's germline CDR1 is SGHRS and CDR2 YFSETQ. The CDR3: CASSASGTTLLGETQYF. CDR3 nucleotide sequence: TGCGCCAGCAGCGCCTCCGGGACAACGCTGCTGGGAGAGACCCAGTACTTC.

The chain is built from TRBV13 and TRBJ2-3, with 9 positions matching TRBD2. This CDR3 is built from 15 residues. Germline trimming cut 5 bases from V and 3 bases from J; bases unmatched to any gene: 6. CDR1 is PRHDT, CDR2 FYEKMQ, per germline (reference sequence). CDR3 nucleotide sequence: TGTGCCAGCAGCATTCTTAGCGGGAGTACAGATACGCAGTATTTT. Its protein is CASSILSGSTDTQYF.

The V gene is TRBV6-5, the J gene TRBJ1-1; no reliable D call. The germline V and J ends were trimmed by 8 bases and 4 bases, with 17 bases remaining between them. CDR1 is MNHEY and CDR2 is SVGAGI in the germline V gene. The CDR3 extends over 14 amino acids. The DNA of the CDR3 is TGTGCCAGCGGGCCCCCCGGGGTTGGCACTGAAGCTTTCTTT. This sequence encodes CASGPPGVGTEAFF.

V usage is TRBV7-9 and J usage is TRBJ2-5; D unclear. Deletions cut 5 bases from V and 3 bases from J, with 7 bases between. Germline V gives CDR1 SEHNR, CDR2 FQNEAQ (reference sequence). The CDR3 runs to 12 residues. The CDR3 is CASSPVEETQYF. The CDR3 nucleotides are TGTGCCAGCAGCCCAGTCGAAGAGACCCAGTACTTC.

This chain connects TRBV6-1 to TRBJ1-6; 9 bases line up with TRBD1. V lost 5 bases to trimming and J lost 7 bases; unmatched junction nucleotides: 3. CDR1 is MNHNS and CDR2 is SASEGT in the germline V gene. CDR3 length: 14 residues. The DNA for the CDR3 is TGTGCCAGCAGTTCCGGGACAGGGAATTCACCCCTCCACTTT. Translated, it gives CASSSGTGNSPLHF.

The V and J genes are TRBV6-5 and TRBJ1-2; D remains unclear. The length of the CDR3 is 15 residues. Trimming took off 0 bases at V and 4 bases at J, with 12 bases between the two ends. Germline loops: CDR1 MNHEY, CDR2 SVGAGI. CDR3 sequence (DNA): TGTGCCAGCAGTTACTCGCCGGGTACTACCTATGGCTACACCTTC. Encoded protein: CASSYSPGTTYGYTF.

This chain joins TRBV14 and TRBJ2-1; 8 nucleotides agree with TRBD2. The trim removed 4 bases at V and 8 bases at J, leaving 13 bases unmatched. Per the germline V gene, CDR1 is SGHDN and CDR2 is FVKESK. This CDR3 has 16 residues. The CDR3 loop reads CASSPWGLGAPYEQFF. CDR3 sequence (DNA): TGTGCCAGCAGCCCGTGGGGACTAGGGGCCCCCTATGAGCAGTTCTTC.

The V gene is TRBV18, the J gene TRBJ2-5; D is ambiguous. The V and J ends lost 3 bases and 4 bases respectively, with 6 bases between them. Germline V gene lookup returns CDR1 KGHSH and CDR2 LQKENI. The length of the CDR3 is 12 residues. For the CDR3, the DNA is TGTGCCAGCTCACCCGAGTTAGAGACCCAGTACTTC. Translated: CASSPELETQYF. Looking up the rest from reference TRBV18 and TRBJ2-5 gives the full variable domain: NAGVMQNPRHLVRRRGQEARLRCSPMKGHSHVYWYRQLPEEGLKFMVYLQKENIIDESGMPKERFSAEFPKEGPSILRIQQVVRGDSAAYFCASSPELETQYFGPGTRLLVL.

This clone was counted between two and nine times. The chain recombines TRBV7-9 with TRBJ1-1; TRBD1 matches at 9 bases. This CDR3 comprises 14 residues. Unmatched junction bases numbered 4, after V lost 5 bases and J lost 3 bases. In germline, CDR1 is SEHNR, CDR2 FQNEAQ (reference sequence). This CDR3 reads CASSGTGTHTEAFF. DNA for the CDR3: TGTGCCAGCAGCGGGACAGGGACCCACACTGAAGCTTTCTTT.

V is TRBV7-9 and J is TRBJ1-6; 7 nucleotides match TRBD1. The CDR3 extends over 15 amino acids. CDR1 is SEHNR and CDR2 is FQNEAQ in the germline V gene (reference sequence). The trim removed 2 bases at V and 5 bases at J, leaving 3 bases unmatched. For the CDR3, the DNA is TGTGCCAGCAGCTTATGGCAGGGGGATAATTCACCCCTCCACTTT. Its translation is CASSLWQGDNSPLHF.

This clone was picked up one time. The CDR3, as DNA: TGCAGCGTTGATAGACAGCCGAACACTGAAGCTTTCTTT. It encodes CSVDRQPNTEAFF. V and J are TRBV29-1 and TRBJ1-1, with D maybe TRBD1 (5 bases). CDR1 and CDR2 (germline): SQVTM, ANQGSEA. Trimming took off 3 bases at V and 1 base at J, with 9 bases between the two ends. The CDR3 sequence is 13 residues long.

The rearrangement uses TRBV5-6 and TRBJ2-7, with 7 bases that match TRBD1. Trimming cost V 5 bases and J 3 bases; bases outside gene matches: 11. The CDR3 consists of 15 residues. From germline, CDR1 is SGHDT and CDR2 YYEEEE. The CDR3 loop reads CASRLIDRDNYEQYF. Written as DNA, the CDR3 is TGTGCCAGCAGGTTGATCGACAGGGACAACTACGAGCAGTACTTC.

The chain uses TRBV6-1 and TRBJ2-3, with 10 bases identical to TRBD1. This CDR3 has 15 amino acids. V dropped 1 base and J dropped 5; count of bases not matched to a gene: 3. Germline CDR1 and CDR2: MNHNS and SASEGT. CDR3 protein: CASSEGGQGIDTQYF. Written as DNA, the CDR3 is TGTGCCAGCAGTGAAGGGGGACAGGGGATAGATACGCAGTATTTT.

The gene calls are TRBV30 and TRBJ2-5, with D unresolved. V was cut by 1 base and J by 5 bases, with 8 bases left in between. Germline CDR1 and CDR2: GTSNPN and SVGIG (reference sequence). The CDR3 loop spans 12 amino acids. The chain's CDR3 is CAWSAIQETQYF. DNA of the CDR3: TGTGCCTGGAGTGCGATCCAGGAGACCCAGTACTTC.

The chain combines TRBV27 with TRBJ2-3; 7 nucleotides line up with TRBD1. The CDR3 is made up of 15 amino acids. Per the germline V gene, CDR1 is MNHEY and CDR2 is SMNVEV (reference sequence). V lost 3 bases, J lost 1 base, and 4 bases stayed unmatched. The CDR3 sequence: CASSLHRGGTDTQYF. The CDR3 DNA reads as TGTGCCAGCAGTTTGCACAGGGGTGGCACAGATACGCAGTATTTT.

The chain combines TRBV28 with TRBJ2-3, with a weak D call TRBD2 (5 bases). CDR3 length: 15 amino acids. V was trimmed by 6 bases and J by 5 bases, leaving 18 bases between them. Germline lookup yields CDR1 MDHEN and CDR2 SYDVKM. The CDR3 protein is CASSRAGIRGDTQYF. The CDR3 region has the DNA TGTGCCAGCAGCCGTGCAGGTATACGGGGAGATACGCAGTATTTT.

This chain connects TRBV28 to TRBJ2-3; D may be TRBD2 (6 bases). The V end was cut by 6 bases, the J end by 4 bases, with 14 bases between. The V gene's germline CDR1 is MDHEN and CDR2 SYDVKM. This CDR3 spans 14 amino acids. The chain's CDR3 is CASSNSGEADTQYF. The CDR3 DNA reads as TGTGCCAGCAGCAATAGCGGTGAAGCAGATACGCAGTATTTT.

The gene calls are TRBV7-9 and TRBJ1-2; D unclear. CDR1 and CDR2 (germline): SEHNR, FQNEAQ (reference sequence). This CDR3 has 12 residues. Trimming took 1 base from V and 9 from J, leaving 9 bases between them. CDR3 coding DNA: TGTGCCAGCAGCTTAGGGCAGGCTAGCTACACCTTC. Translation gives CASSLGQASYTF.

This chain links TRBV29-1 with TRBJ2-5; TRBD2 aligns across 9 bases. There are 16 residues in the CDR3. V trimming: 3 bases; J trimming: 4 bases; junction bases outside the gene matches: 12. Germline values: CDR1 SQVTM, CDR2 ANQGSEA. The CDR3 sequence is CSVDSISAGGPETQYF. The CDR3 coding sequence is TGCAGCGTTGACTCGATCTCGGCGGGAGGGCCAGAGACCCAGTACTTC.

The chain carries TRBV5-1 and TRBJ1-5; a possible D gene is TRBD1 (6 bases). Between the trimmed V and J ends, which lost 0 bases and 6 bases, there was a span of 10 bases. Germline assignment: CDR1 SGHRS and CDR2 YFSETQ. The CDR3 extends over 14 amino acids. The CDR3 region is CASSLEGGLQPQHF. The DNA of the CDR3 is TGCGCCAGCAGCTTGGAGGGGGGGCTTCAGCCCCAGCATTTT. The whole variable domain, remainder taken from reference TRBV5-1 and TRBJ1-5, is KAGVTQTPRYLIKTRGQQVTLSCSPISGHRSVSWYQQTPGQGLQFLFEYFSETQRNKGNFPGRFSGRQFSNSRSEMNVSTLELGDSALYLCASSLEGGLQPQHFGDGTRLSIL.

The chain employs TRBV6-1 and TRBJ1-2; TRBD1 is a possible D gene (6 bases). The CDR3 loop spans 14 amino acids. The V gene's germline CDR1 is MNHNS and CDR2 SASEGT. Trimming took off 5 bases at V and 4 bases at J, with 14 bases between the two ends. In DNA form, the CDR3 reads TGTGCCAGCAGTCTAGGGGAACAGGGCTATGGCTACACCTTC. Amino acids: CASSLGEQGYGYTF.